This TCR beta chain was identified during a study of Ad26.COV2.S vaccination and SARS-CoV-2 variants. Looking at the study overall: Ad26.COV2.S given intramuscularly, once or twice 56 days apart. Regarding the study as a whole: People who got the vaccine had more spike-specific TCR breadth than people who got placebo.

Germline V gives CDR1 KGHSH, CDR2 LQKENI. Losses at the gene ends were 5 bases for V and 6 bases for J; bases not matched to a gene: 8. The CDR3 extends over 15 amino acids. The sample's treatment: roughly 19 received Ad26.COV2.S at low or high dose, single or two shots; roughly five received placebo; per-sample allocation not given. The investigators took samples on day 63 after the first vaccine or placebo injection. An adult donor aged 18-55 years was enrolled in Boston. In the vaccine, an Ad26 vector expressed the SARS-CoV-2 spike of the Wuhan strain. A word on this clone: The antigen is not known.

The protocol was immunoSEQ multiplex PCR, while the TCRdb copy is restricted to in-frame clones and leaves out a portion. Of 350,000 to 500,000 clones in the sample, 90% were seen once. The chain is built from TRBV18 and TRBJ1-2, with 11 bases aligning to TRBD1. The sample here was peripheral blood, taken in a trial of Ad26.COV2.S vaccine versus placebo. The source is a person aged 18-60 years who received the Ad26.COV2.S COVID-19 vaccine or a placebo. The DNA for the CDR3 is TGTGCCAGCTCAAAGGACAGGGGGCGTAATCATGGCTACACCTTC. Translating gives CASSKDRGRNHGYTF.